This TCR beta chain was identified in a study of Ad26.COV2.S vaccination and SARS-CoV-2 variants. The table came from immunoSEQ multiplex PCR; TCRdb's copy has only in-frame clones and leaves some out. Among roughly 700,000 clones listed, approximately 88% were seen once. Treatment here: around 19 received Ad26.COV2.S at low or high dose, single or two shots; roughly five received placebo; per-sample allocation not given. Sampling was performed 63 days after the first vaccine or placebo injection. The CDR3 is 13 residues long. Looked up from germline, CDR1 is SEHNR and CDR2 is FQNEAQ (reference sequence). V lost 5 bases and J lost 6; bases outside the gene matches: 7.

This receptor was identified in a person between 18 and 65 years old who received the Ad26.COV2.S COVID-19 vaccine or a placebo. The V and J genes are TRBV7-9 and TRBJ2-7; 7 bases agree with TRBD1. The sequencing used peripheral blood, collected in a trial of Ad26.COV2.S vaccine versus placebo. The CDR3 spells CASSPTGFGEQYF. The CDR3 DNA is TGTGCCAGCAGCCCGACAGGGTTTGGCGAGCAGTACTTC.